Each of the 31 T cell receptor beta chains below was sequenced from the same sample in a study of T cells in Graves' hyperthyroidism and ophthalmopathy. From RNA transcripts, TCR beta CDR3 regions were amplified. The TCR CDR3 was amplified in a first-round RT-PCR using the HTBI primer set. TCRdb analysed the multiplex PCR reads with MiXCR anew, one entry per CDR3 protein. The sample lists about 770,000 distinct CDR3 sequences, approximately 18% occurring once. The sample comprised blood. The receptors originated from a woman in her fifties or sixties with Graves' hyperthyroidism that later progressed to Graves' ophthalmopathy.

The chain carries TRBV7-9 and TRBJ1-2, with D perhaps TRBD1 (5 bases). This CDR3 comprises 16 residues. The ends were cut back, 1 base at V and 6 bases at J, with 18 bases in the middle. In germline, CDR1 is SEHNR, CDR2 FQNEAQ (reference sequence). The CDR3 reads CASSLDLDSRGDGYTF. CDR3 DNA: TGTGCCAGCAGCTTAGATTTAGACAGTCGCGGGGATGGCTACACCTTC.

The chain recombines TRBV4-1 with TRBJ1-2; D gene ambiguous. Germline lookup yields CDR1 MGHRA and CDR2 YSYEKL. The CDR3 is 14 amino acids. V lost 0 bases and J 4 bases, leaving 9 bases between the germline ends. The CDR3 loop reads CASSQDMGAYGYTF. Here the CDR3 DNA reads TGCGCCAGCAGCCAAGATATGGGAGCCTATGGCTACACCTTC.

A remark on this clonotype: A single base separates this from a much larger clone, so it may be a read error. The chain uses TRBV2 and TRBJ1-6; TRBD1 matches 10 bases. The CDR3 runs to 16 residues. Germline V gene lookup returns CDR1 SNHLY and CDR2 FYNNEI. The junction had 9 bases not matched to a gene; V was cut back by 5 bases and J by 8 bases. CDR3 region: CASSPRDRGLHSPLHF. The CDR3 coding sequence is TGTGCCAGCAGTCCACGGGACAGGGGATTACATTCACCCCTCCACTTT.

This clonotype occurred many times. This sequence joins TRBV2 and TRBJ2-3, with 7 bases lining up with TRBD2. Germline V lookup: CDR1 SNHLY, CDR2 FYNNEI. The CDR3 runs to 17 residues. Unmatched junction bases numbered 18, after V lost 4 bases and J lost 8 bases. In DNA, the CDR3 is TGTGCCAGCAGTGGGAGGGGAGCGGGGAGGTCAGGTGGTACGCAGTATTTT. This sequence encodes CASSGRGAGRSGGTQYF.

The chain is built from TRBV19 and TRBJ1-1; D gene ambiguous. The V gene lost 4 bases and the J gene lost 9 bases, with 15 bases spanning the gap. The germline V gene encodes CDR1 LNHDA and CDR2 SQIVND (reference sequence). The CDR3 consists of 13 residues. The CDR3, as DNA: TGTGCCAGTAGTAGTTCGTTGGGAGTCCAAGCTTTCTTT. It is translated as CASSSSLGVQAFF. Based on the CDR3 plus reference TRBV19 and TRBJ1-1, the full variable domain is DGGITQSPKYLFRKEGQNVTLSCEQNLNHDAMYWYRQDPGQGLRLIYYSQIVNDFQKGDIAEGYSVSREKKESFPLTVTSAQKNPTAFYLCASSSSLGVQAFFGQGTRLTVV.

This clonotype was seen many times. This sequence joins TRBV7-2 and TRBJ2-7, with D possibly TRBD1 on 5 matching bases. With 5 bases removed from V and 2 bases from J, the gap between germline ends came to 13 bases. Germline values: CDR1 SGHTA, CDR2 FQGNSA. The CDR3 is 14 amino acids. The CDR3 nucleotides read TGTGCCAGCAGCCCTCCCCAGGGTCCCTACGAGCAGTACTTC. Translation gives CASSPPQGPYEQYF.

J is TRBJ1-1 and V is TRBV6-4, with TRBD1 matching 7 bases. V lost 5 bases and J lost 7; bases outside the gene matches: 7. CDR1 and CDR2 from the germline V gene are MRHNA and SNTAGT. The CDR3 contains 13 residues. This chain's CDR3 is CASSSLGQLEAFF. For the CDR3, the DNA is TGTGCCAGCAGTTCCCTGGGACAGCTTGAAGCTTTCTTT.

The chain uses TRBV20-1 and TRBJ2-3; D is ambiguous. Trimming shortened V by 0 bases and J by 3 bases, and 4 bases separated the two germline ends. Germline V CDR1 and CDR2: DFQATT, SNEGSKA (reference sequence). The CDR3 has 12 residues. CDR3 sequence reads: CSARDGTDTQYF. Here the CDR3 DNA reads TGCAGTGCTAGAGATGGGACAGATACGCAGTATTTT.

This clonotype was observed a few times. This chain links TRBV6-1 with TRBJ1-2; the D gene is possibly TRBD1 (6 bases). Germline CDR1 is MNHNS and CDR2 is SASEGT. Trimming took off 2 bases at V and 8 bases at J, with 15 bases between the two ends. The CDR3 is 14 amino acids. CDR3 sequence reads: CASSESRGAGGYTF. The CDR3 DNA sequence: TGTGCCAGCAGTGAATCTAGGGGGGCGGGAGGCTACACCTTC.

This clonotype was seen many times. This chain links TRBV12-3 or TRBV12-4 with TRBJ1-1, with D uncertain. Trimming cost V 5 bases and J 4 bases, with 11 bases left between them. The CDR3 runs to 13 residues. CDR3 sequence (DNA): TGTGCCAGCAGTCGCATGGTGGGCACTGAAGCTTTCTTT. Translating gives CASSRMVGTEAFF.

This clonotype was detected a few times. The V call is TRBV5-1, the J call TRBJ1-4, with D unresolved. CDR3 length: 13 residues. The V gene lost 7 bases and the J gene lost 4 bases, with 11 bases spanning the gap. Germline CDR1 and CDR2: SGHRS and YFSETQ. CDR3 protein: CASSWEYNEKLFF. The CDR3 region has the DNA TGCGCCAGCTCCTGGGAGTATAATGAAAAACTGTTTTTT.

To note about this clonotype: A much larger clone is a single base away; this may be a read error. V usage is TRBV7-9 and J usage is TRBJ2-2; D might be TRBD1 (6 bases). This CDR3 spans 13 amino acids. CDR1 is SEHNR and CDR2 is FQNEAQ in the germline V gene (reference sequence). The CDR3 DNA reads TGTGGCAGCAGCTCCCGACAGGACGGGGAGCTGTTTTTT. It translates to CGSSSRQDGELFF.

This clonotype was picked up many times. In DNA, the CDR3 is TGCGCCAGCAGCCAAACCCTCGGAGAGACCCAGTACTTC. Its translation is CASSQTLGETQYF. The rearrangement links TRBV4-1 to TRBJ2-5; D not certain. With 2 bases removed from V and 4 bases from J, the gap between germline ends came to 8 bases. Germline CDR1 MGHRA, CDR2 YSYEKL. This CDR3 is built from 13 residues.

Comment on this clonotype: Germline and junction disagree at one end, which may indicate a read error. V is TRBV5-1 and J is TRBJ2-2; D is possibly TRBD1 (5 bases). The CDR3 loop spans 16 amino acids. CDR1 is SGHRS, CDR2 YFSETQ, per germline. The CDR3 protein is CASSFDMGLNTGELFF. As DNA, the CDR3 is TGTGCCAGCAGTTTTGATATGGGGCTCAACACCGGGGAGCTGTTTTTT.

In regard to this clonotype: This could be a read error, since a much larger clone is one nucleotide away. The chain has TRBV29-1 and TRBJ2-2, with D perhaps matching TRBD2 (5 bases). This CDR3 comprises 12 residues. V dropped 5 bases and J dropped 3 bases, with 7 bases sitting between them. Germline V gives CDR1 SQVTM, CDR2 ANQGSEA. The CDR3 is CSVMRDTGELFF. The CDR3 nucleotides read TGCAGCGTTATGAGGGACACCGGGGAGCTGTTTTTT.

About this clonotype: Possible read error: a much larger clone is one base away. The chain recombines TRBV9 with TRBJ1-2; D unclear. The germline V gene has CDR1 SGDLS and CDR2 YYNGEE. The CDR3 is 14 residues long. CDR3 amino acids: CASSGTTGPYSYTF. The CDR3, as DNA: TGTGCCAGCAGCGGGACGACTGGGCCCTATAGCTACACCTTC. Full variable domain (rest looked up from reference TRBV9 and TRBJ1-2): DSGVTQTPKHLITATGQRVTLRCSPRSGDLSVYWYQQSLDQGLQFLIQYYNGEERAKGNILERFSAQQFPDLHSELNLSSLELGDSALYFCASSGTTGPYSYTFGSGTRLTVV.

This clonotype was counted only a few times. This chain joins TRBV20-1 and TRBJ1-5, with 10 bases fitting TRBD1. This CDR3 is 16 amino acids long. The J segment lost 6 bases and the V segment lost 1 base, leaving 9 bases of the junction unmatched. Germline CDR1 DFQATT, CDR2 SNEGSKA (reference sequence). CDR3: CSARAYRDRGFQPQHF. DNA for the CDR3: TGCAGTGCTAGAGCTTACCGGGACAGGGGTTTTCAGCCCCAGCATTTT.

V gene TRBV5-1 combines with J gene TRBJ2-6, with D possibly TRBD1 on 6 matching bases. Germline CDR1 reads SGHRS; CDR2 reads YFSETQ. V was pared by 5 bases and J by 0 bases, with 12 bases between. The CDR3 contains 16 residues. The CDR3 spells CASRDSGISGANVLTF. DNA of the CDR3: TGCGCCAGCAGGGACAGTGGTATCTCTGGGGCCAACGTCCTGACTTTC.

This clonotype was counted only a few times. The CDR3: CASSTLGNQPQHF. The CDR3 nucleotides are TGTGCCAGCTCCACGTTGGGCAATCAGCCCCAGCATTTT. The chain is built from TRBV18 and TRBJ1-5; D is unresolved. The germline V gene has CDR1 KGHSH and CDR2 LQKENI. Trimming removed 6 bases from V and 2 bases from J, with 8 bases in between. The CDR3 consists of 13 residues.

In its sample, this clonotype was seen many times. The chain is built from TRBV6-1 and TRBJ1-5; perhaps TRBD1 as D (6 bases). V was shortened by 6 bases and J by 0 bases, with 18 bases between the two germline ends. CDR1 and CDR2 (germline): MNHNS, SASEGT. The CDR3 runs 17 residues. CDR3 sequence reads: CASSGGQSTFSNQPQHF. CDR3 DNA sequence: TGTGCCAGCAGCGGGGGACAATCCACCTTTAGCAATCAGCCCCAGCATTTT.

This chain links TRBV12-3 or TRBV12-4 with TRBJ2-3; D may be TRBD1 (6 bases). V lost 7 bases to trimming and J lost 2 bases, with 25 bases between them. The CDR3 is made up of 18 amino acids. The CDR3 bases are TGTGCCAGCATCCCCGACCCAGTAGGCAGGGGATTCACAGATACGCAGTATTTT. Its translation: CASIPDPVGRGFTDTQYF.

This clonotype was observed many times. V usage is TRBV3-1 and J usage is TRBJ1-2; 7 positions match TRBD1. Germline V lookup: CDR1 LGHDT, CDR2 YNNKEL (reference sequence). The CDR3 spans 14 residues. Trimming removed 1 base from V and 7 bases from J; junction bases left unmatched: 6. CDR3 sequence reads: CASSQVDREGGYTF. The DNA for the CDR3 is TGTGCCAGCAGCCAAGTAGACAGGGAGGGTGGCTACACCTTC.

The chain links TRBV9 to TRBJ1-5; TRBD1 agrees at 7 bases. V trimming: 2 bases; J trimming: 6 bases; junction bases outside the gene matches: 5. This CDR3 spans 14 amino acids. Germline values: CDR1 SGDLS, CDR2 YYNGEE. CDR3 amino acids: CASSVGRGPQPQHF. The CDR3 coding sequence is TGTGCCAGCAGCGTGGGGAGGGGGCCTCAGCCCCAGCATTTT. Looking up the rest from reference TRBV9 and TRBJ1-5 gives the full variable domain: DSGVTQTPKHLITATGQRVTLRCSPRSGDLSVYWYQQSLDQGLQFLIQYYNGEERAKGNILERFSAQQFPDLHSELNLSSLELGDSALYFCASSVGRGPQPQHFGDGTRLSIL.

Points on this clonotype: A much bigger clone sits one base away, suggesting this may be a read error. V and J are TRBV6-1 and TRBJ1-5; D gene uncertain. This CDR3 has 16 residues. With 8 bases removed from V and 0 bases from J, the gap between germline ends came to 17 bases. CDR1 and CDR2 (germline): MNHNS, SASEGT. The CDR3 coding sequence is TGTGCCAGCGAGTCTGGGCCGATTTATAGCAATCAGCCCCAGCATTTT. It yields the protein CASESGPIYSNQPQHF.

The sample holds many counts of this clonotype. This chain joins TRBV20-1 and TRBJ2-7; 7 bases align to TRBD1. Germline V CDR1 and CDR2: DFQATT, SNEGSKA (reference sequence). With 3 bases clipped from V and 5 bases from J, the junction kept 4 bases outside the gene matches. The CDR3 is 12 amino acids. The CDR3 region is CSARTRGHEQYF. CDR3 in DNA: TGCAGTGCTAGGACAAGGGGGCACGAGCAGTACTTC.

In DNA form, the CDR3 reads TGTGCCAGCAGCTTGGCCAAGGGGACAGGGCCCTCTGGGGCCAACGTCCTGACTTTC. Translating it yields CASSLAKGTGPSGANVLTF. This sequence joins TRBV5-5 and TRBJ2-6, with TRBD1 matching 9 bases. The CDR3 loop spans 19 amino acids. V was pared by 0 bases and J by 0 bases, with 7 bases of the junction left unmatched. Germline lookup yields CDR1 SGHKS and CDR2 YYEKEE (reference sequence). Full variable domain (outside the CDR3, taken from reference TRBV5-5 and TRBJ2-6): DAGVTQSPTHLIKTRGQQVTLRCSPISGHKSVSWYQQVLGQGPQFIFQYYEKEERGRGNFPDRFSARQFPNYSSELNVNALLLGDSALYLCASSLAKGTGPSGANVLTFGAGSRLTVL.

This clonotype has ten or more counts. V and J are TRBV15 and TRBJ1-1; D is undetermined. The germline V gene has CDR1 LNHNV and CDR2 YYDKDF (reference sequence). Trimming left V 0 bases short and J 4 bases short, with 9 bases between. The CDR3 is made up of 14 amino acids. CDR3 sequence reads: CATSRDQGSTEAFF. In DNA, the CDR3 is TGTGCCACCAGCAGAGATCAAGGGAGCACTGAAGCTTTCTTT.

Worth noting for this clonotype: Possible read error: a much larger clone is one base away. The chain combines TRBV10-3 with TRBJ2-1; D remains unclear. Germline V gives CDR1 ENHRY, CDR2 SYGVKD. There are 15 residues in the CDR3. V was trimmed by 6 bases and J by 5 bases, leaving 17 bases between them. CDR3 DNA: TGTGCCATCAGCCGGGCCGAGAGGTTACACAATGAGCAGTTCTTC. It translates to CAISRAERLHNEQFF.

A note on this clonotype: Given a much more abundant clone one base away, this may be a read error. The V call is TRBV6-2 or TRBV6-3, the J call TRBJ2-5; D uncertain. CDR1 is MNHEY, CDR2 SVGEGT, per germline. The CDR3 is made up of 10 amino acids. Trimming took off 7 bases at V and 3 bases at J, with 3 bases between the two ends. CDR3 sequence (DNA): TGTGCCAGCAAAAAAGAGACCCAGTACTTC. Translated, it gives CASKKETQYF.

This clonotype was detected once. The chain has TRBV14 and TRBJ2-3, with D unclear. The CDR3 contains 15 residues. V was cut by 0 bases and J by 3 bases, with 10 bases left in between. CDR1 is SGHDN, CDR2 FVKESK, per germline. The CDR3 DNA reads TGTGCCAGCAGCCAAGATCCCCGGTTTACAGATACGCAGTATTTT. Translated: CASSQDPRFTDTQYF.

This clonotype was detected ten times or more. This sequence joins TRBV12-3 or TRBV12-4 and TRBJ1-6, with D possibly matching TRBD1 (6 bases). The CDR3 has 15 amino acids. V was trimmed by 6 bases and J by 6 bases, leaving 15 bases between them. CDR3 residues: CASRAGELGNSPLHF. The CDR3 DNA reads TGTGCCAGCAGGGCAGGGGAATTGGGTAATTCACCCCTCCACTTT.